The clone carrying this T cell receptor beta chain was picked up one time. What it binds is unknown. This sample stems from a study of OX40 agonist ivuxolimab in advanced cancers. The V end was cut by 5 bases, the J end by 2 bases, with 9 bases between. The CDR3 spans 13 residues. Germline V gene sequence: CDR1 SGHDN, CDR2 FVKESK. Study outcomes and limitations: Doses of 0.1 to 3.0 mg/kg were accompanied by clonal expansion of CD4+ and CD8+ blood T cells by week 6. No determination was made of the antigen specificity of the expanded peripheral T cells.

This table comes from immunoSEQ multiplex PCR, and its TCRdb copy is limited to in-frame clones, with some not included. The sample carries tens of thousands of clones, around 80% recorded once. The origin of this receptor is an adult with an advanced solid tumor such as melanoma, head and neck, liver or kidney cancer. The specimen comprised CD4+ or CD8+ T cells sorted from blood, sampled in a trial of the OX40 agonist ivuxolimab. The chain joins TRBV14 to TRBJ1-1; D perhaps matches TRBD1 (5 bases). The CDR3 DNA follows: TGTGCCAGCAGCTGGGACGGCAACACTGAAGCTTTCTTT. It specifies CASSWDGNTEAFF.